Presented here are 9 T cell receptor beta chains from one specimen sequenced in a study of T cell changes during pregnancy in multiple sclerosis. Clones were read by immunoSEQ multiplex PCR, and TCRdb kept only the in-frame ones, dropping some. The top ten hold approximately 0.15% of the sample, which has 50,000 to 60,000 clones, roughly 90% seen once. Here the sequenced sample was CD4+ T cells from peripheral blood mononuclear cells, taken after pregnancy. The origin of the receptors is a female donor in good health, enrolled as a control in a pregnancy study.

The chain joins TRBV28 to TRBJ1-5; 7 nucleotides match TRBD1. CDR1 is MDHEN and CDR2 is SYDVKM in the germline V gene. The ends lost 7 bases at V and 1 base at J; junction bases unmatched: 4. This CDR3 is 14 amino acids long. The CDR3 region has the DNA TGTGCCAGCAAAACAGGGGAAAGCAATCAGCCCCAGCATTTT. Encoded protein: CASKTGESNQPQHF.

This chain links TRBV2 with TRBJ2-7; D possibly corresponds to TRBD1 (6 bases). From germline, CDR1 is SNHLY and CDR2 FYNNEI. There are 12 residues in the CDR3. V lost 7 bases, J lost 3 bases, and 10 bases lay in between. This chain's CDR3 is CASTAGVYEQYF. In DNA form, the CDR3 reads TGTGCCAGCACTGCAGGGGTCTACGAGCAGTACTTC.

The count of this clone is one. The chain recombines TRBV7-9 with TRBJ1-1; D is perhaps TRBD1 (6 bases). Germline V gives CDR1 SEHNR, CDR2 FQNEAQ (reference sequence). This CDR3 is 13 amino acids long. V was pared by 3 bases and J by 7 bases, with 12 bases between. The CDR3, as DNA: TGTGCCAGCAGCTTTACCGGGACAAATGAAGCTTTCTTT. The encoded protein is CASSFTGTNEAFF.

The chain employs TRBV7-2 and TRBJ1-5; possible D gene TRBD1, 5 bases. The CDR3 totals 15 residues. The germline gives CDR1 SGHTA, CDR2 FQGNSA. The V and J ends lost 8 bases and 0 bases respectively, with 14 bases between them. The CDR3 loop reads CASRPGLNSNQPQHF. As DNA, the CDR3 is TGTGCCAGCCGACCGGGACTGAATAGCAATCAGCCCCAGCATTTT.

The gene calls are TRBV4-2 and TRBJ2-3; 15 bases map to TRBD2. V gave up 4 bases and J gave up 4 bases; unmatched junction bases: 0. The CDR3 contains 15 residues. Germline CDR1 LGHNA, CDR2 YNFKEQ. CDR3 DNA: TGTGCCAGCAGCCGGACTAGCGGGGGGGCAGATACGCAGTATTTT. Amino acid sequence: CASSRTSGGADTQYF.

The chain has TRBV9 and TRBJ2-1; D gene unclear. The CDR3 loop spans 15 amino acids. The germline V gene has CDR1 SGDLS and CDR2 YYNGEE. Trimming cost V 0 bases and J 5 bases, with 12 bases left between them. CDR3 sequence (DNA): TGTGCCAGCAGCGTAGCCCCCTCTAGTCACAATGAGCAGTTCTTC. It encodes CASSVAPSSHNEQFF.

The J gene is TRBJ2-7, the V gene TRBV5-1; 7 nucleotides match TRBD1. Germline V lookup: CDR1 SGHRS, CDR2 YFSETQ. Trimming took 4 bases from V and 2 from J; bases not matched to a gene: 6. CDR3 length: 14 residues. CDR3 coding DNA: TGCGCCAGCAGCCCCGGGACAGCCACCTACGAGCAGTACTTC. Protein product: CASSPGTATYEQYF. Looking up the rest from reference TRBV5-1 and TRBJ2-7 gives the full variable domain: KAGVTQTPRYLIKTRGQQVTLSCSPISGHRSVSWYQQTPGQGLQFLFEYFSETQRNKGNFPGRFSGRQFSNSRSEMNVSTLELGDSALYLCASSPGTATYEQYFGPGTRLTVT.

This chain joins TRBV27 and TRBJ2-7, with 7 positions matching TRBD2. CDR1 is MNHEY and CDR2 is SMNVEV in the germline V gene (reference sequence). The trim removed 5 bases at V and 0 bases at J, leaving 1 base unmatched. CDR3 size: 13 residues. This CDR3 reads CASSRGDSYEQYF. Written as DNA, the CDR3 is TGTGCCAGCAGTCGGGGGGACTCCTACGAGCAGTACTTC.

The V gene is TRBV5-6, the J gene TRBJ2-3, with D perhaps TRBD2 (7 bases). Germline CDR1 is SGHDT and CDR2 is YYEEEE. The CDR3 is 14 amino acids. Trimming stripped 4 bases from V and 6 bases from J, with 15 bases between. CDR3 in amino acids: CASSLRGGRDTQYF. The CDR3 DNA reads TGTGCCAGCAGCCTGAGGGGGGGCAGGGATACGCAGTATTTT.